The source of this TCR beta chain is a study of CD8 T cells in ankylosing spondylitis. Findings and caveats of the study: Disease-linked clones bore a CD8+ phenotype and were relatively rare in peripheral blood.

Per the germline V gene, CDR1 is SGHTA and CDR2 is FQGNSA. The CDR3 spans 15 residues. V shed 6 bases and J shed 6 bases, with 17 bases lying between them. TCRdb re-analysed the 5' RACE reads in MiXCR, keeping a single row per CDR3 protein. The sample yields roughly 220,000 distinct CDR3 sequences, over 9.5% seen once. The sample holds many counts of this clonotype. Antigen specificity is unknown. The chain combines TRBV7-2 with TRBJ2-2, with a weak D call TRBD2 (7 bases). Sequenced input: blood, either unsorted or a sorted T cell fraction (not recorded which). This sequence was found in a male donor with ankylosing spondylitis or in good health (not recorded which). This CDR3 is CASRPGGPDSGELFF. The DNA for the CDR3 is TGTGCCAGCAGGCCCGGGGGGCCAGACTCCGGGGAGCTGTTTTTT.